The clone carrying this T cell receptor beta chain has a handful of counts. This record belongs to a study of T cell responses to AZD1222 COVID-19 vaccine. CDR1 is ENHRY and CDR2 is SYGVKD in the germline V gene. The length of the CDR3 is 13 residues. Trimming left V 2 bases short and J 6 bases short, with 8 bases between. Libraries were prepared by immunoSEQ multiplex PCR; TCRdb keeps only in-frame clonotypes and omits some of them. The sample includes just over 90,000 clones, 85% to 90% of them seen just once. This clonotype originated in an adult who received the AZD1222 COVID-19 vaccine. This chain joins TRBV10-3 and TRBJ1-5; D ambiguous. Sequenced material: peripheral blood, taken 28 days after the second AZD1222 dose. The CDR3 coding sequence is TGTGCCATCAGTGAGAAGTTGGCTCAGCCCCAGCATTTT. Translation gives CAISEKLAQPQHF.